The following is a T cell receptor beta chain sequence with its context. Antigen unknown. Template switching by 5'RACE produced TCR cDNA, adding a universal primer site and UMIs. MiXCR was run by TCRdb on the 5' RACE reads, yielding one entry per CDR3 protein. This table holds approximately 610,000 distinct CDR3 sequences, approximately 16% found once. These data originate in a study of T cells after yellow fever vaccination. About the study: Libraries from low-cell-number fractions were prepared with the SMART-Seq v4 Ultra Low Input RNA kit. Findings of the study overall: Reappearing after the booster were most of the clones from primary vaccination (less than 98% CD4, around 90% CD8).

The V gene's germline CDR1 is DFQATT and CDR2 SNEGSKA (reference sequence). This CDR3 is 12 amino acids long. The source is a man aged 18 to 29 who received the YFV17D yellow fever vaccine. Sequencing used PBMCs, obtained about 5 days after the first yellow fever vaccination. V is TRBV20-1 and J is TRBJ2-3; 8 bases are shared with TRBD1. CDR3 in DNA: TGCAGCCGACAGGGGATGACAGATACGCAGTATTTT. It yields the protein CSRQGMTDTQYF.